Shown below are 11 T cell receptor beta chains from a single sample sequenced in a study of T cells in Graves' hyperthyroidism and ophthalmopathy. Researchers took RNA transcripts and amplified the TCR beta CDR3 regions from them. Using the HTBI primer set, a first-round RT-PCR was run on the TCR CDR3. TCRdb reprocessed the multiplex PCR reads with MiXCR, giving one entry per CDR3 protein. The repertoire holds roughly 400,000 distinct CDR3 sequences, with about 14% as singletons. Sequencing used blood. All receptors derive from a man between 45 and 60 years old with Graves' ophthalmopathy.

This clonotype was recorded at least ten times. The chain is built from TRBV11-2 and TRBJ2-2; D may be TRBD1 (5 bases). Germline V gene lookup returns CDR1 SGHAT and CDR2 FQNNGV. V lost 1 base and J lost 4, with 13 bases in between. The CDR3 is 16 residues long. The CDR3 bases are TGTGCCAGCAGCTTAGGTGGTTCAGGGCGCACCGGGGAGCTGTTTTTT. It encodes CASSLGGSGRTGELFF.

The chain uses TRBV7-2 and TRBJ2-5; TRBD2 might be the D (6 bases). The CDR3 contains 15 residues. Germline CDR1 is SGHTA and CDR2 is FQGNSA. The V end lost 5 bases, the J end lost 2 bases, and 15 bases lay between the germline ends. The CDR3 DNA reads TGTGCCAGCAGCGTCTCTAGCGCACAACAAGAGACCCAGTACTTC. Its protein is CASSVSSAQQETQYF. The full variable domain, its missing parts supplied by reference TRBV7-2 and TRBJ2-5, is GAGVSQSPSNKVTEKGKDVELRCDPISGHTALYWYRQSLGQGLEFLIYFQGNSAPDKSGLPSDRFSAERTGGSVSTLTIQRTQQEDSAVYLCASSVSSAQQETQYFGPGTRLLVL.

This clonotype showed up many times. V gene TRBV7-9 combines with J gene TRBJ1-1; no clear D. The germline gives CDR1 SEHNR, CDR2 FQNEAQ (reference sequence). The V end lost 3 bases, the J end lost 6 bases, and 8 bases lay between the germline ends. The CDR3 covers 12 residues. CDR3 DNA: TGTGCCAGCAGCTTGACGAGCGCTGAAGCTTTCTTT. It yields the protein CASSLTSAEAFF.

The table lists this clonotype with many counts. The CDR3 coding sequence is TGTGCCAGCAGCTTAGCCCAGGAGCAGTACTTC. It is translated as CASSLAQEQYF. The V call is TRBV11-2, the J call TRBJ2-7; no clear D. CDR3 length equals 11 residues. The germline CDR1 and CDR2 sequences are SGHAT and FQNNGV. V was pared by 1 base and J by 7 bases, with 5 bases between.

This clonotype has just a few counts. The chain employs TRBV5-6 and TRBJ2-7; TRBD1 agrees at 7 bases. Germline lookup yields CDR1 SGHDT and CDR2 YYEEEE. V trimming: 6 bases; J trimming: 3 bases; junction bases outside the gene matches: 9. The CDR3 has 14 residues. Written as DNA, the CDR3 is TGTGCCAGCACCTCCGGGACAGAAGTCTACGAGCAGTACTTC. Its protein is CASTSGTEVYEQYF.

This clonotype was counted at least ten times. The V call is TRBV12-3 or TRBV12-4, the J call TRBJ2-7; TRBD1 matches 9 bases. The CDR3 has 14 amino acids. Trimming at V came to 7 bases and at J to 6 bases, leaving 10 bases not matched to a gene. In DNA form, the CDR3 reads TGTGCCAGCATGCCGGGACAGGGTTTCAGCGAGCAGTACTTC. It yields the protein CASMPGQGFSEQYF.

This clonotype was seen ten or more times. This chain connects TRBV18 to TRBJ2-7; 8 bases align to TRBD1. V was clipped by 3 bases and J by 7 bases; unmatched bases: 2. CDR3 size: 12 residues. Germline CDR1 KGHSH, CDR2 LQKENI. The CDR3 sequence: CASSPDRDEQYF. The CDR3 nucleotides read TGTGCCAGCTCACCGGACAGGGATGAGCAGTACTTC.

This clonotype was detected ten times or more. The chain joins TRBV19 to TRBJ1-1; D not certain. Trimming pared 5 bases from V and 3 bases from J, leaving 13 bases between. From germline, CDR1 is LNHDA and CDR2 SQIVND (reference sequence). The CDR3 is 14 amino acids. This chain's CDR3 is CASSLIGRYTEAFF. The CDR3 nucleotides are TGTGCCAGTAGTCTTATTGGCAGATACACTGAAGCTTTCTTT.

This clonotype has a handful of counts. This sequence joins TRBV5-6 and TRBJ2-7; D could derive from TRBD1 or TRBD2 (5 bases each). This CDR3 has 15 amino acids. Germline loops: CDR1 SGHDT, CDR2 YYEEEE. Trimming took off 2 bases at V and 0 bases at J, with 12 bases between the two ends. The CDR3 nucleotides are TGTGCCAGCAGCTTTGGGGACCGAAGCTCCTACGAGCAGTACTTC. It yields the protein CASSFGDRSSYEQYF. The full variable domain, with the rest looked up from reference TRBV5-6 and TRBJ2-7, is DAGVTQSPTHLIKTRGQQVTLRCSPKSGHDTVSWYQQALGQGPQFIFQYYEEEERQRGNFPDRFSGHQFPNYSSELNVNALLLGDSALYLCASSFGDRSSYEQYFGPGTRLTVT.

This clonotype was recorded at least ten times. V and J are TRBV20-1 and TRBJ2-3; 14 positions match TRBD2. Losses at the gene ends were 5 bases for V and 2 bases for J; bases not matched to a gene: 3. Germline lookup yields CDR1 DFQATT and CDR2 SNEGSKA (reference sequence). The length of the CDR3 is 15 residues. CDR3 nucleotides: TGCAGTGCTCTGACTAGCGGGAGGGTCACAGATACGCAGTATTTT. It codes for CSALTSGRVTDTQYF.

The table lists this clonotype with many counts. The chain carries TRBV6-1 and TRBJ2-1; 7 bases fit TRBD2. After removal of 4 bases from V and 9 bases from J, the junction contained 15 bases not matched to a gene. CDR1 MNHNS and CDR2 SASEGT come from the germline V gene. This CDR3 has 16 residues. The CDR3 DNA is TGTGCCAGCAGTGCTTCCGGGACTAATGGCGCAATTGAGCAGTTCTTC. This sequence encodes CASSASGTNGAIEQFF.